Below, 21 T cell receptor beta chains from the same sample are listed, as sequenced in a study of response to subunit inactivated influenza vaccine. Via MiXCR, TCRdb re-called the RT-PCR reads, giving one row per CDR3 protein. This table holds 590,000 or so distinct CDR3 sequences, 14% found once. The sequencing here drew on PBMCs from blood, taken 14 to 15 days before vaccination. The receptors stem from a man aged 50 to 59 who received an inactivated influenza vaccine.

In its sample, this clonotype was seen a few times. CDR3 nucleotides: TGTGCCAGCGAGCCCGGGGGGCTAAATAAAGGAAACTATGGCTACACCTTC. Its protein product is CASEPGGLNKGNYGYTF. The chain has TRBV28 and TRBJ1-2; a weak D match, TRBD1 (6 bases). This CDR3 is 17 amino acids long. With 8 bases removed from V and 2 bases from J, the gap between germline ends came to 24 bases. Germline values: CDR1 MDHEN, CDR2 SYDVKM.

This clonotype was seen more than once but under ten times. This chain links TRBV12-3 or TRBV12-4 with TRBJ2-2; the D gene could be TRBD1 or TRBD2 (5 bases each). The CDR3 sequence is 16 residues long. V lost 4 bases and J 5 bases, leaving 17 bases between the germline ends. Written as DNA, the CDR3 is TGTGCCAGCAGTTCAAGGGCAGGATGGGGGACCGGGGAGCTGTTTTTT. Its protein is CASSSRAGWGTGELFF.

Here the CDR3 DNA reads TGCGCCAGCAGCTTGGAAGGGACAGGCTTGAATGAGCAGTTCTTC. It specifies CASSLEGTGLNEQFF. The V call is TRBV5-1, the J call TRBJ2-1; 8 nucleotides agree with TRBD1. J was trimmed by 7 bases and V by 0 bases; bases with no gene match: 6. Germline lookup yields CDR1 SGHRS and CDR2 YFSETQ. This CDR3 has 15 residues.

This CDR3 is CASSLITGSAYEQYF. Written as DNA, the CDR3 is TGTGCCAGCAGCTTGATAACAGGGTCCGCCTACGAGCAGTACTTC. The J gene is TRBJ2-7, the V gene TRBV5-6; maybe TRBD1 (6 bases). V lost 1 base to trimming and J lost 2 bases, with 13 bases between them. Germline V lookup: CDR1 SGHDT, CDR2 YYEEEE. CDR3 length: 15 amino acids.

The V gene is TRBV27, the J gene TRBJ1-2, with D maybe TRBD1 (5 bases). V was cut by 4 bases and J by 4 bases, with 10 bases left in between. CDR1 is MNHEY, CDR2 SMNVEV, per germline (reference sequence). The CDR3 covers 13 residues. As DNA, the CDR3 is TGTGCCAGCAGTTGGGGGTTAGGCTATGGCTACACCTTC. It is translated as CASSWGLGYGYTF.

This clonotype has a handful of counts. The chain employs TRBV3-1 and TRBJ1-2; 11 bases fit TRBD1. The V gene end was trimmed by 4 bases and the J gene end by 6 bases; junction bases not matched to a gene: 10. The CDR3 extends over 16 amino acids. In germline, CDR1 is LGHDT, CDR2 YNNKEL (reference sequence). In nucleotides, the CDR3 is TGTGCCAGCAGCCCGACATCGGGGACAGGGGGAAATGGCTACACCTTC. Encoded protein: CASSPTSGTGGNGYTF. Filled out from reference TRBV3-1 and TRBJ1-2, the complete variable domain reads DTAVSQTPKYLVTQMGNDKSIKCEQNLGHDTMYWYKQDSKKFLKIMFSYNNKELIINETVPNRFSPKSPDKAHLNLHINSLELGDSAVYFCASSPTSGTGGNGYTFGSGTRLTVV.

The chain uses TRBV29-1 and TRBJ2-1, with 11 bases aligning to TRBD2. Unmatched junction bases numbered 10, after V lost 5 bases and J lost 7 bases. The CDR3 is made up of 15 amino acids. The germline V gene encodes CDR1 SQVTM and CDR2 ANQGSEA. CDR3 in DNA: TGCAGCGTTCGGGCTAGCGGGGGGCCTGGGAATGAGCAGTTCTTC. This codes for CSVRASGGPGNEQFF.

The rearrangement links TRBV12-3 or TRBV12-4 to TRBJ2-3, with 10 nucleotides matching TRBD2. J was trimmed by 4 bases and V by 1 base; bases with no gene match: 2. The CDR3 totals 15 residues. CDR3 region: CASSLGAGGPDTQYF. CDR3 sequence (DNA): TGTGCCAGCAGTTTAGGAGCGGGGGGGCCAGATACGCAGTATTTT.

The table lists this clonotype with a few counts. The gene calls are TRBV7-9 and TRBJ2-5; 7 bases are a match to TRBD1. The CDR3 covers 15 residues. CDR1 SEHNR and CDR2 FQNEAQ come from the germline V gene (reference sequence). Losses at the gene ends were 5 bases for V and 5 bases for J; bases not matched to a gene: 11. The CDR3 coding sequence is TGTGCCAGCAGCCAAAAACTACAGGGGTGGGAGACCCAGTACTTC. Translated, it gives CASSQKLQGWETQYF.

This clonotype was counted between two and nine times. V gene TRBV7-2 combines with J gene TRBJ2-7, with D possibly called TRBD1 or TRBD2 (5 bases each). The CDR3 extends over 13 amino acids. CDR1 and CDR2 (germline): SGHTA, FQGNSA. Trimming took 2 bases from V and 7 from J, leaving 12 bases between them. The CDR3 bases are TGTGCCAGCAGCTTAACTGGGGGAAGGGAGCAGTACTTC. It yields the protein CASSLTGGREQYF.

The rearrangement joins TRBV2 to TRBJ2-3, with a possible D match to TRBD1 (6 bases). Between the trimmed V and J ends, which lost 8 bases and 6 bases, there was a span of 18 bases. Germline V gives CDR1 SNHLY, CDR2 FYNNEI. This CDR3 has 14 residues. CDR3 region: CASSSDRSSDTQYF. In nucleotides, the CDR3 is TGTGCCAGCTCGAGCGACAGGTCCTCCGATACGCAGTATTTT.

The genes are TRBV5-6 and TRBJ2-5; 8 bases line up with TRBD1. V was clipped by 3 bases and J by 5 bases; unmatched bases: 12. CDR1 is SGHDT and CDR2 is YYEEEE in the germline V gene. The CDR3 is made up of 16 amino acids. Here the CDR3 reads CASSSTGTGITETQYF. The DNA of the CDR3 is TGTGCCAGCAGCTCCACCGGGACAGGAATCACTGAGACCCAGTACTTC.

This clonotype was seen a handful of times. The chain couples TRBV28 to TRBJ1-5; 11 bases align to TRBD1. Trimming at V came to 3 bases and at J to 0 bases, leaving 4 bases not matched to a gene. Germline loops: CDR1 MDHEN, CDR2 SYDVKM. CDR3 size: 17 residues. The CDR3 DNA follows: TGTGCCAGCAGTTTCTGGGGGACAGGGGGTAGCAATCAGCCCCAGCATTTT. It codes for CASSFWGTGGSNQPQHF. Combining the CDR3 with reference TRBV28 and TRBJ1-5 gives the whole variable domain DVKVTQSSRYLVKRTGEKVFLECVQDMDHENMFWYRQDPGLGLRLIYFSYDVKMKEKGDIPEGYSVSREKKERFSLILESASTNQTSMYLCASSFWGTGGSNQPQHFGDGTRLSIL.

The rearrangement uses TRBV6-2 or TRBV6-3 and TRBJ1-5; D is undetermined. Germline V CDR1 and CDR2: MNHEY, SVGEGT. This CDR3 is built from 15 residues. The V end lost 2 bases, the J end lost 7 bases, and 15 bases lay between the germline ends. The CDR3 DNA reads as TGTGCCAGCAGTTACGTAGGAGCAGGATCCCAGCCCCAGCATTTT. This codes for CASSYVGAGSQPQHF.

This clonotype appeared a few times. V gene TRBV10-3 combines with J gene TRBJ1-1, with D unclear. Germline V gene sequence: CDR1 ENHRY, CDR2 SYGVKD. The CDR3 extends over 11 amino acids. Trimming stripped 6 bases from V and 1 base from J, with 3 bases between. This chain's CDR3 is CAIRANTEAFF. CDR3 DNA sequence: TGTGCCATCAGGGCGAACACTGAAGCTTTCTTT.

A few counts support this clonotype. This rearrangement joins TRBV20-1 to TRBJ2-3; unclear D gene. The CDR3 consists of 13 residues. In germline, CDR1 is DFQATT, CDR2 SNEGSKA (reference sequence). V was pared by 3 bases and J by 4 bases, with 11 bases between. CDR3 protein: CSASGPGSDTQYF. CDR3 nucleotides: TGCAGTGCTAGCGGGCCCGGGTCAGATACGCAGTATTTT.

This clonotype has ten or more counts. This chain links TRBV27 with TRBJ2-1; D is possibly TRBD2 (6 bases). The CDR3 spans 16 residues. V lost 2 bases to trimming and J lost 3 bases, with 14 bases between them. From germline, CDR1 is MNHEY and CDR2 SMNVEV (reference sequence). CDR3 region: CASSLMAGRNYNEQFF. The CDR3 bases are TGTGCCAGCAGTTTAATGGCGGGGCGCAACTACAATGAGCAGTTCTTC.

The CDR3 spells CASSSRGLRGNEQFF. The CDR3, as DNA: TGTGCCAGCAGCTCTCGCGGACTGAGGGGCAATGAGCAGTTCTTC. The chain couples TRBV7-9 to TRBJ2-1; D possibly matches TRBD1 or TRBD2 (5 bases each). The germline V and J ends were trimmed by 4 bases and 6 bases, with 16 bases remaining between them. Germline CDR1 reads SEHNR; CDR2 reads FQNEAQ (reference sequence). This CDR3 is built from 15 residues.

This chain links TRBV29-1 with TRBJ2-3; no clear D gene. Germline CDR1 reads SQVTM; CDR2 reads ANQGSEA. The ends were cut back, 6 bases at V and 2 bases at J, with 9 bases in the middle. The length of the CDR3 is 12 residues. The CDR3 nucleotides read TGCAGCGTCAAACCTCCCACAGATACGCAGTATTTT. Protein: CSVKPPTDTQYF.

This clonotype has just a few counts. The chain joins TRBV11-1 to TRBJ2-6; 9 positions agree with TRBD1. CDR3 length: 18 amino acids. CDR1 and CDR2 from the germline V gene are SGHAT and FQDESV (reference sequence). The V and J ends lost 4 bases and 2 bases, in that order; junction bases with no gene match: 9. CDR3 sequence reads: CASSSGTGSVPGANVLTF. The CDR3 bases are TGTGCCAGCAGCTCAGGGACAGGGTCTGTCCCTGGGGCCAACGTCCTGACTTTC. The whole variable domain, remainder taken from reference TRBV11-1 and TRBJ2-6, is EAEVAQSPRYKITEKSQAVAFWCDPISGHATLYWYRQILGQGPELLVQFQDESVVDDSQLPKDRFSAERLKGVDSTLKIQPAELGDSAMYLCASSSGTGSVPGANVLTFGAGSRLTVL.

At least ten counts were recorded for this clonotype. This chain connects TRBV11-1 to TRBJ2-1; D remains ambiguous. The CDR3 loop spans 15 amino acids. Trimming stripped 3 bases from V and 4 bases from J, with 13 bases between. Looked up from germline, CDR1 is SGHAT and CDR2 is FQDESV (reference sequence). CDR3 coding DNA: TGTGCCAGCAGCTTTTCGGGCAGGAGATACAATGAGCAGTTCTTC. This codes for CASSFSGRRYNEQFF.